A selection of T cell receptor beta chains follows, all from one sample in a study of cytotoxic CD8 clonotypes in ibrutinib-treated CLL. Method: immunoSEQ multiplex PCR; TCRdb's copy keeps in-frame clones and lacks some. The sample has 73,000 or so clones, about 63% seen once. The source was PBMCs, collected after 12 months of ibrutinib treatment. The source of these receptors is a human donor with chronic lymphocytic leukemia. CDR3s include the opening cysteine and the closing phenylalanine or tryptophan. A D gene is named only where the DNA matches it firmly. Clone size is shown for a subset of rows, as once, few, many or a class of expanded clone.

NA,NA,TRBV5-1,TRBJ1-4,CASSLEGSGEKLFF,TGCGCCAGCAGCTTGGAAGGGTCTGGCGAAAAACTGTTTTTT
NA,NA,TRBV19,TRBJ2-2,CASSKMGLHQNTGELFF,TGTGCCAGTAGTAAGATGGGACTGCACCAAAACACCGGGGAGCTGTTTTTT
NA,NA,TRBV30,TRBJ1-3,CAWSEPGDISGNTIYF,TGTGCCTGGAGTGAGCCAGGTGATATCTCTGGAAACACCATATATTTT
NA,NA,TRBV7-3,TRBJ2-5,CASSLSGETQYF,TGTGCCAGCAGCTTATCGGGAGAGACCCAGTACTTC
TRBD1,NA,TRBV18,TRBJ2-1,CASSPGQGYNEQFF,TGTGCCAGCTCACCGGGACAGGGCTACAATGAGCAGTTCTTC
NA,NA,TRBV6-1,TRBJ1-6,CASSERRVASSYNSPLHF,TGTGCCAGCAGTGAAAGGCGGGTGGCGAGCTCCTATAATTCACCCCTCCACTTT
NA,few,TRBV9,TRBJ1-2,CASSVEGPIPVF,TGTGCCAGCAGCGTAGAGGGCCCTATTCCTGTCTTC
NA,NA,TRBV5-4,TRBJ1-1,CASSPPTGLNTEAFF,TGTGCCAGCAGCCCACCGACAGGCCTAAACACTGAAGCTTTCTTT
NA,NA,TRBV27,TRBJ1-5,CASSQGHGGQPQHF,TGTGCCAGCAGTCAAGGACACGGTGGTCAGCCCCAGCATTTT
NA,NA,TRBV4-2,TRBJ1-2,CASSQVAYGYTF,TGTGCCAGCAGCCAAGTAGCATATGGCTACACCTTC
NA,NA,TRBV5-4,TRBJ2-5,CASSGTLSSRETQYF,TGTGCCAGCAGCGGCACTTTGAGTTCCAGGGAGACCCAGTACTTC
TRBD1,few,TRBV9,TRBJ1-5,CASSVDEGAGQPQHF,TGTGCCAGCAGCGTAGACGAGGGGGCTGGTCAGCCCCAGCATTTT
NA,NA,TRBV2,TRBJ2-7,CASSEVRSYEQYF,TGTGCCAGCAGTGAAGTCAGATCCTACGAGCAGTACTTC
NA,NA,TRBV9,TRBJ1-4,CASSVDLGDNEKLFF,TGTGCCAGCAGCGTAGATCTAGGGGATAATGAAAAACTGTTTTTT
TRBD1,NA,TRBV2,TRBJ2-7,CASSEGRTGRWYEQYF,TGTGCCAGCAGTGAAGGTCGGACAGGGAGATGGTACGAGCAGTACTTC
NA,NA,TRBV5-6,TRBJ2-3,CASSATDTQYF,TGTGCCAGCAGCGCCACAGATACGCAGTATTTT
NA,NA,TRBV9,TRBJ2-2,CASSVQGIGELFF,TGTGCCAGCAGCGTCCAGGGCATCGGGGAGCTGTTTTTT
NA,few,TRBV10-2,TRBJ2-1,CASQRQRVVNEQFF,TGCGCCAGCCAAAGACAGCGGGTGGTCAATGAGCAGTTCTTC
NA,NA,TRBV2,TRBJ1-5,CASHSLSNQPQHF,TGTGCCAGCCACTCCCTTAGCAATCAGCCCCAGCATTTT
NA,NA,TRBV5-6,TRBJ2-3,CATRSRTSTDTQYF,TGTGCCACCCGCAGCAGGACATCGACAGATACGCAGTATTTT
NA,once,TRBV7-8,TRBJ2-7,CASSPGGTGYEQYF,TGTGCCAGCAGCCCGGGGGGCACCGGCTACGAGCAGTACTTC
NA,NA,TRBV2,TRBJ1-1,CASSGQANTEAFF,TGTGCCAGCAGTGGACAGGCCAACACTGAAGCTTTCTTT
NA,NA,TRBV4-3,TRBJ1-1,CASSRTGTGTEAFF,TGCGCCAGCAGCCGGACCGGGACGGGGACTGAAGCTTTCTTT
NA,NA,TRBV6-1,TRBJ2-5,CASKETGWLGETQYF,TGTGCCAGCAAAGAGACGGGCTGGCTTGGGGAGACCCAGTACTTC
TRBD2,NA,TRBV27,TRBJ2-5,CASSWLAGGRETQYF,TGTGCCAGCAGTTGGCTAGCGGGGGGTAGGGAGACCCAGTACTTC